The sequence of this TCR beta chain was determined in a study of Graves' ophthalmopathy and Graves' hyperthyroidism. Study-wide context: Before any treatment, peripheral blood was taken at the initial diagnosis. Overall study findings and caveats: The majority of expanded thyroid clonotypes above 0.001 frequency also occurred in blood.

For repertoire sequencing, the TCR beta CDR3 regions were amplified from RNA transcripts. RT-PCR with HTBI primers came first, then second-round multiplex PCR. In TCRdb, the multiplex PCR reads were re-called with MiXCR into one record per CDR3 protein. The profile shows around 670,000 distinct CDR3 sequences, roughly 40% of them singletons. The CDR3 extends over 13 amino acids. The V end was cut by 8 bases, the J end by 4 bases, with 15 bases between. Germline V CDR1 and CDR2: LGHNA, YSLEER. Every ophthalmopathy donor presented moderate-to-severe activity, CAS ≥3, NOSPECS ≥4 and duration under 3 months. Pregnancy or lactation, uncontrolled infections and other autoimmune diseases were grounds for excluding patients. This clonotype has only a few counts. Its antigen is not known.

Specimen: peripheral blood. The chain has TRBV4-3 and TRBJ2-7; no clear D. The receptor was derived from an adult man with Graves' ophthalmopathy. The chain's CDR3 is CASAQEAAYEQYF. The CDR3 bases are TGCGCCAGCGCCCAAGAGGCAGCTTACGAGCAGTACTTC.